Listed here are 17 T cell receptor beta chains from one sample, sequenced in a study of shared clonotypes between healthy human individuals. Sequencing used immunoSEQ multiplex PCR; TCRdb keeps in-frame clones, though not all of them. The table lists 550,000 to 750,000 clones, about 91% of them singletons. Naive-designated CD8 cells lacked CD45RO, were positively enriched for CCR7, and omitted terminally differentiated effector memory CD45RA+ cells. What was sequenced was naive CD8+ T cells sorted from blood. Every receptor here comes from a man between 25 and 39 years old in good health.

The CDR3 region has the DNA TGTGCCAGCAGCTTTAGCGGGAGGGCCTTAGATACGCAGTATTTT. Translation: CASSFSGRALDTQYF. V usage is TRBV7-3 and J usage is TRBJ2-3; TRBD2 agrees at 11 bases. The CDR3 has 15 residues. The germline CDR1 and CDR2 sequences are SGHTA and FQGTGA. After removal of 3 bases from V and 5 bases from J, the junction contained 4 bases not matched to a gene.

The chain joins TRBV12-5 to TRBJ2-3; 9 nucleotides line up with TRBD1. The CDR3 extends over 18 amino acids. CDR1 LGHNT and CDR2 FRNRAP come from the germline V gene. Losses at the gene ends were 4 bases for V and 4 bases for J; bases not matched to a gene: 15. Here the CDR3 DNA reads TGTGCTAGTGGTTCTACGCGAATCCGGGACAGGGTCCCAGATACGCAGTATTTT. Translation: CASGSTRIRDRVPDTQYF.

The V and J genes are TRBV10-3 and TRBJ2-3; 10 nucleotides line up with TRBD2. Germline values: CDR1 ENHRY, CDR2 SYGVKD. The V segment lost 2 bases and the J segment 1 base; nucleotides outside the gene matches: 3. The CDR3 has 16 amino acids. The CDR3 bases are TGTGCCATCAGTGAGCCGGGACTAGCGCGCACAGATACGCAGTATTTT. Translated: CAISEPGLARTDTQYF.

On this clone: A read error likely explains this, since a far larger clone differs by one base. The CDR3 reads CASSQSYEQYF. In DNA form, the CDR3 reads TGTGCCAGCAGCCAAAGCTACGAGCAGTACTTC. The rearrangement joins TRBV16 to TRBJ2-7; unclear D gene. Trimming took 2 bases from V and 3 from J, leaving 2 bases between them. CDR3 length: 11 amino acids. Germline V lookup: CDR1 KGHSY, CDR2 FQNENV. The full variable domain, its missing parts supplied by reference TRBV16 and TRBJ2-7, is GEEVAQTPKHLVRGEGQKAKLYCAPIKGHSYVFWYQQVLKNEFKFLISFQNENVFDETGMPKERFSAKCLPNSPCSLEIQATKLEDSAVYFCASSQSYEQYFGPGTRLTVT.

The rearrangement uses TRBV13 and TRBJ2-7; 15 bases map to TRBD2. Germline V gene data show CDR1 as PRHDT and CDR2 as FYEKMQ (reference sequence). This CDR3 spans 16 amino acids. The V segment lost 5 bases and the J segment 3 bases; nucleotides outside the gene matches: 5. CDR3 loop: CASSTGTSGGIYEQYF. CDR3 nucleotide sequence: TGTGCCAGCAGCACCGGGACTAGCGGGGGGATCTACGAGCAGTACTTC.

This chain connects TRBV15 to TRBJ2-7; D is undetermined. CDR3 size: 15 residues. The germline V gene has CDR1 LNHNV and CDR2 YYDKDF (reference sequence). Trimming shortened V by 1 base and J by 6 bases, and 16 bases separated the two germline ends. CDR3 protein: CATSRGRGLKSEQYF. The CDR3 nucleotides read TGTGCCACCAGCAGAGGACGTGGGTTGAAGTCCGAGCAGTACTTC.

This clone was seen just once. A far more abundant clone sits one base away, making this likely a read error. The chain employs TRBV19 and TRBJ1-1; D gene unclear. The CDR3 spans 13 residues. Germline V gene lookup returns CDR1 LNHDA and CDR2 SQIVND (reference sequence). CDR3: CASSPQRNTEAFF. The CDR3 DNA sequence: TGCGCCAGCAGCCCCCAACGGAACACTGAAGCTTTCTTT.

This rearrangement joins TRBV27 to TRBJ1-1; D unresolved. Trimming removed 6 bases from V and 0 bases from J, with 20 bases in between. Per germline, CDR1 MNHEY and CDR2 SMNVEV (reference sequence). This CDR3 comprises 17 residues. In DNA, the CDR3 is TGTGCCAGCAGCCATACTATCCCCAGACCGATGAACACTGAAGCTTTCTTT. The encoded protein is CASSHTIPRPMNTEAFF.

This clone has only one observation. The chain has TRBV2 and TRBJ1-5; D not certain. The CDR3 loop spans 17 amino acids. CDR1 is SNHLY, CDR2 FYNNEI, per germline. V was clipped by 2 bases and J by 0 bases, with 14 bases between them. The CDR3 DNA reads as TGTGCCAGCAGTGAAAGGTTGGCCTCGGGTAGCAATCAGCCCCAGCATTTT. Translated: CASSERLASGSNQPQHF.

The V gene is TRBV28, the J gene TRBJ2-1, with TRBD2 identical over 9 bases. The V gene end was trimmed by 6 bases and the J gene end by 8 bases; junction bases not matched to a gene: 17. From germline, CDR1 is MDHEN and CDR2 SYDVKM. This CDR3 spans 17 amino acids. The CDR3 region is CASSPSASGNRIDEQFF. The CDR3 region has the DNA TGTGCCAGCAGCCCATCAGCTAGCGGGAATCGTATCGATGAGCAGTTCTTC.

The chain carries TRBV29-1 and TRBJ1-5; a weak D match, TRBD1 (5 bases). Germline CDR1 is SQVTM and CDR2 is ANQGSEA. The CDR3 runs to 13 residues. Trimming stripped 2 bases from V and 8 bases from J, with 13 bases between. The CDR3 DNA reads TGCAGCGTTGAAAAAGGGGCTGGTGAGCCCCAGCATTTT. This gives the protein CSVEKGAGEPQHF.

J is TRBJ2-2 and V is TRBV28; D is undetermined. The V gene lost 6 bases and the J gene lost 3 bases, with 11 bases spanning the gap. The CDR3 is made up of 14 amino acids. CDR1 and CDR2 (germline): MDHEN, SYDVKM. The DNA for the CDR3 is TGTGCCAGCAGATTTAAAGGGTACACCGGGGAGCTGTTTTTT. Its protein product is CASRFKGYTGELFF.

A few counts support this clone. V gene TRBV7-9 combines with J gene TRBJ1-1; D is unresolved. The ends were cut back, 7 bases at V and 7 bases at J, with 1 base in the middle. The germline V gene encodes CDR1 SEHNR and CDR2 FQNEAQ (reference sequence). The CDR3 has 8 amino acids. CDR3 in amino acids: CASNEAFF. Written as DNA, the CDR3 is TGTGCCAGCAATGAAGCTTTCTTT.

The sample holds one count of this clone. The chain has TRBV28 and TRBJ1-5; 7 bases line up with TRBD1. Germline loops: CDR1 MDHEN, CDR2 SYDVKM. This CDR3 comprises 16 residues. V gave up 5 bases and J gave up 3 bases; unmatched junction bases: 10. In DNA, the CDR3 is TGTGCCAGCAGTGAGGGACAGCCTCAAGTCAATCAGCCCCAGCATTTT. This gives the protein CASSEGQPQVNQPQHF.

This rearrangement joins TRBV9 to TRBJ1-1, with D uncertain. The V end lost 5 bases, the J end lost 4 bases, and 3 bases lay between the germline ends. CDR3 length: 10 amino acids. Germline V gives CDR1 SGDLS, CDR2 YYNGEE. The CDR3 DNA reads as TGTGCCAGCAGGGGCACTGAAGCTTTCTTT. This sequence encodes CASRGTEAFF.

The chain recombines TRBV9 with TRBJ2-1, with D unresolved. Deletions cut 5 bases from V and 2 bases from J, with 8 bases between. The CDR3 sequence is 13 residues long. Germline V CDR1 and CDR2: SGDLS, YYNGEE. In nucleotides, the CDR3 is TGTGCCAGCAGTAGCCTGACCTACAATGAGCAGTTCTTC. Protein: CASSSLTYNEQFF.

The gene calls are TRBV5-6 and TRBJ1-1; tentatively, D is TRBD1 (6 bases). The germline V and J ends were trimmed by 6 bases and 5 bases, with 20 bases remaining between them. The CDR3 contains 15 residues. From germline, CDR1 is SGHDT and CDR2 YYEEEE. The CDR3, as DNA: TGTGCCAGCACCGAAGAGGCACAGGGAAGTACTGAAGCTTTCTTT. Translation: CASTEEAQGSTEAFF.